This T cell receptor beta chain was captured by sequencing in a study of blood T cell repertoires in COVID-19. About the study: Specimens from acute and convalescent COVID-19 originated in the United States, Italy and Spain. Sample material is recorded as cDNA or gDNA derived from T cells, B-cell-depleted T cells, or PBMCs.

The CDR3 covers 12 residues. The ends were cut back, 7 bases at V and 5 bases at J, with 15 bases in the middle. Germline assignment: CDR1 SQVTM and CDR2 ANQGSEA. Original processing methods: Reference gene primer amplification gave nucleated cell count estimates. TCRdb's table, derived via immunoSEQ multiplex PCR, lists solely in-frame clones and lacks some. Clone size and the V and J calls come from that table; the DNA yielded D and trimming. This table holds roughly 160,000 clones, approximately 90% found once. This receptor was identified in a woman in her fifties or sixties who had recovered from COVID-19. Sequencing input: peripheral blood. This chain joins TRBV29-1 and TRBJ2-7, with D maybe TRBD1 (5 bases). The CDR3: CSAPKGIDEQYF. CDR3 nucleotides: TGCAGCGCTCCCAAGGGGATCGACGAGCAGTACTTC.